This TCR beta chain was recovered during a study of T cell responses to AZD1222 COVID-19 vaccine. Study-level findings and limits: Increased Spike-specific TCR breadth and depth were observed after two AZD1222 doses. At baseline, just six AZD1222 recipients tested seropositive. White British donors predominated, females outnumbered males, and clonal diversity was possibly underestimated. Spike-wide vaccine-associated CD4 TCRs dominated at 160-218 and 743-854.

Details on this clone: Its matching antigen is unknown.

The assay was immunoSEQ multiplex PCR, and TCRdb's table has in-frame clones only and misses some. The data contain approximately 150,000 clones, 87% of them singletons. The V end was cut by 0 bases, the J end by 2 bases, with 10 bases between. This CDR3 spans 15 amino acids. The germline V gene has CDR1 LGHNA and CDR2 YNFKEQ. This TCR came from an adult who received the AZD1222 COVID-19 vaccine. The V and J genes are TRBV4-2 and TRBJ2-5; possibly TRBD1 or TRBD2 for D (5 bases each). Sample: peripheral blood, taken 28 days after the second AZD1222 dose. The CDR3 loop reads CASSQDTGAQETQYF. The CDR3, as DNA: TGTGCCAGCAGCCAAGATACCGGGGCACAAGAGACCCAGTACTTC.